The 20 T cell receptor beta chains below all came from one sample that was sequenced in a study of control samples from healthy donors and cancer patients. Libraries were prepared by immunoSEQ multiplex PCR; TCRdb keeps only in-frame clonotypes and omits some of them. The sample contains 150,000 to 200,000 clones, around 93% of which appear only once. Material: blood. These receptors came from a woman aged 55-75 years in good health.

The chain is built from TRBV4-3 and TRBJ1-1, with D perhaps TRBD1 (5 bases). This CDR3 contains 14 residues. In germline, CDR1 is LGHNA, CDR2 YSLEER. Trimming cost V 3 bases and J 1 base, with 9 bases left between them. The CDR3 here is CASSQGPPNTEAFF. The CDR3 DNA is TGCGCCAGCAGCCAGGGACCGCCGAACACTGAAGCTTTCTTT.

The chain joins TRBV14 to TRBJ2-1; D not resolved. In germline, CDR1 is SGHDN, CDR2 FVKESK. V lost 1 base and J lost 1, with 8 bases in between. The CDR3 sequence is 15 residues long. CDR3 in DNA: TGTGCCAGCAGCCAAGTAGCAGGTTCCTACAATGAGCAGTTCTTC. Translating gives CASSQVAGSYNEQFF.

This chain links TRBV9 with TRBJ2-7; D is uncertain. Germline V gene lookup returns CDR1 SGDLS and CDR2 YYNGEE. V was cut by 4 bases and J by 5 bases, with 16 bases left in between. CDR3 size: 14 residues. The CDR3 loop reads CASSPHSNQNEQYF. The CDR3 DNA reads TGTGCCAGCAGCCCCCACTCAAACCAAAACGAGCAGTACTTC.

The genes are TRBV5-6 and TRBJ2-7; 8 bases fit TRBD1. Germline V lookup: CDR1 SGHDT, CDR2 YYEEEE. This CDR3 has 15 residues. V lost 4 bases and J lost 1; bases outside the gene matches: 7. The CDR3 DNA is TGTGCCAGCAGCGCCACGGGACAGGATTCCTACGAGCAGTACTTC. It yields the protein CASSATGQDSYEQYF.

The CDR3 region is CASSPWGQGNTEAFF. CDR3 nucleotides: TGCGCCAGCAGCCCGTGGGGGCAGGGGAACACTGAAGCTTTCTTT. This chain connects TRBV5-1 to TRBJ1-1, with TRBD1 as a possible D gene (6 bases). This CDR3 region has 15 residues. V was clipped by 4 bases and J by 1 base, with 14 bases between them. Germline loops: CDR1 SGHRS, CDR2 YFSETQ.

The chain couples TRBV19 to TRBJ2-1; 7 bases fit TRBD1. The CDR3 contains 15 residues. V was pared by 7 bases and J by 0 bases, with 6 bases of the junction left unmatched. Germline V gene sequence: CDR1 LNHDA, CDR2 SQIVND (reference sequence). CDR3 region: CASTPDRDSYNEQFF. CDR3 nucleotides: TGTGCCAGTACCCCCGACAGGGACTCCTACAATGAGCAGTTCTTC.

J is TRBJ1-3 and V is TRBV12-5; D is unclear. The V and J ends lost 7 bases and 5 bases respectively, with 21 bases between them. The CDR3 consists of 16 residues. Germline-derived CDR1 and CDR2 are LGHNT and FRNRAP. Here the CDR3 reads CASAYTWEGGRNTIYF. The CDR3 DNA sequence: TGTGCTAGTGCCTATACGTGGGAAGGAGGCAGAAACACCATATATTTT. Using reference TRBV12-5 and TRBJ1-3 for the parts outside the CDR3, the full variable domain is DARVTQTPRHKVTEMGQEVTMRCQPILGHNTVFWYRQTMMQGLELLAYFRNRAPLDDSGMPKDRFSAEMPDATLATLKIQPSEPRDSAVYFCASAYTWEGGRNTIYFGEGSWLTVV.

The V and J genes are TRBV5-1 and TRBJ1-3; TRBD1 is a possible D gene (5 bases). The CDR3 is 18 amino acids. V lost 1 base, J lost 2 bases, and 19 bases lay in between. Germline V CDR1 and CDR2: SGHRS, YFSETQ. CDR3 DNA sequence: TGCGCCAGCAGCTTGATAGAGGGACCCCTTTTGACTGGAAACACCATATATTTT. It specifies CASSLIEGPLLTGNTIYF.

The chain has TRBV4-2 and TRBJ2-5; 10 bases match TRBD2. This CDR3 contains 15 residues. J gave up 2 bases and V 1 base, and 1 base lay outside the gene matches. Germline loops: CDR1 LGHNA, CDR2 YNFKEQ. CDR3 amino acids: CASSQALAGQETQYF. Here the CDR3 DNA reads TGTGCCAGCAGCCAAGCACTAGCGGGGCAAGAGACCCAGTACTTC.

The rearrangement uses TRBV6-5 and TRBJ1-3; tentatively, D is TRBD1 (5 bases). Trimming shortened V by 4 bases and J by 0 bases, and 10 bases separated the two germline ends. There are 15 residues in the CDR3. Germline values: CDR1 MNHEY, CDR2 SVGAGI. The CDR3 region has the DNA TGTGCCAGCAGTTTTGACAGCAGCTCTGGAAACACCATATATTTT. Translating gives CASSFDSSSGNTIYF.

The CDR3 reads CASGQRGSPLHF. CDR3 bases: TGTGCCAGCGGTCAGCGGGGTTCACCCCTCCACTTT. The chain is built from TRBV28 and TRBJ1-6, with unresolved D. The ends were cut back, 8 bases at V and 9 bases at J, with 11 bases in the middle. This CDR3 is 12 amino acids long. Per germline, CDR1 MDHEN and CDR2 SYDVKM.

As DNA, the CDR3 is TGTGCCAGCTCCCCGACGGGTCGATCCAACACCGGGGAGCTGTTTTTT. Translating it yields CASSPTGRSNTGELFF. V gene TRBV18 combines with J gene TRBJ2-2; D ambiguous. Germline CDR1 KGHSH, CDR2 LQKENI. This CDR3 has 16 residues. V lost 6 bases, J lost 2 bases, and 16 bases lay in between.

The V gene is TRBV29-1, the J gene TRBJ1-1, with a possible D match to TRBD1 (5 bases). Germline V lookup: CDR1 SQVTM, CDR2 ANQGSEA. V was shortened by 6 bases and J by 6 bases, with 17 bases between the two germline ends. The CDR3 is 13 amino acids. CDR3 bases: TGCAGCGTCCGGCACGTTGGGGACGCTGAAGCTTTCTTT. It yields the protein CSVRHVGDAEAFF.

The J gene is TRBJ1-3, the V gene TRBV7-3; D remains ambiguous. This CDR3 region has 13 residues. The germline V gene encodes CDR1 SGHTA and CDR2 FQGTGA. V dropped 5 bases and J dropped 4 bases, with 9 bases sitting between them. The DNA for the CDR3 is TGTGCCAGCAGCACCGACCCCGGAAACACCATATATTTT. This gives the protein CASSTDPGNTIYF. Together with reference TRBV7-3 and TRBJ1-3, the CDR3 gives the full variable domain: GAGVSQTPSNKVTEKGKYVELRCDPISGHTALYWYRQSLGQGPEFLIYFQGTGAADDSGLPNDRFFAVRPEGSVSTLKIQRTERGDSAVYLCASSTDPGNTIYFGEGSWLTVV.

The J gene is TRBJ2-7, the V gene TRBV6-5; D is perhaps TRBD1 or TRBD2 (5 bases each). V shed 2 bases and J shed 1 base, with 12 bases lying between them. The CDR3 covers 15 residues. Per germline, CDR1 MNHEY and CDR2 SVGAGI. CDR3 in DNA: TGTGCCAGCAGTTACAAAGGGGACGGGTCCTACGAGCAGTACTTC. Its translation: CASSYKGDGSYEQYF.

The V gene is TRBV28, the J gene TRBJ1-4; 10 positions agree with TRBD1. V gave up 5 bases and J gave up 8 bases; unmatched junction bases: 8. The germline V gene encodes CDR1 MDHEN and CDR2 SYDVKM. CDR3 length: 15 amino acids. DNA for the CDR3: TGTGCCAGCAGTGCAGGGGGGACAGGGGCCGAAAAACTGTTTTTT. Amino acid sequence: CASSAGGTGAEKLFF.

Only one count was recorded for this clone. The gene calls are TRBV27 and TRBJ2-4; D possibly matches TRBD1 or TRBD2 (5 bases each). V lost 3 bases to trimming and J lost 8 bases, with 11 bases between them. The CDR3 has 13 residues. Germline-derived CDR1 and CDR2 are MNHEY and SMNVEV (reference sequence). For the CDR3, the DNA is TGTGCCAGCAGTTTTTGGGGGACGGACATTCAGTACTTC. Protein product: CASSFWGTDIQYF.

In its sample, this clone was seen once. The chain couples TRBV5-8 to TRBJ1-1, with TRBD1 matching over 11 bases. CDR1 and CDR2 from the germline V gene are SGHTS and YDEGEE. Trimming removed 4 bases from V and 5 bases from J; junction bases left unmatched: 13. The CDR3 extends over 17 amino acids. The CDR3 DNA is TGTGCCAGCAGCGGGGGTCGGACAGGGGGCTGGAGGACTGAAGCTTTCTTT. Residues: CASSGGRTGGWRTEAFF.

This chain joins TRBV5-1 and TRBJ1-4; D gene unclear. Trimming took 0 bases from V and 8 from J, leaving 17 bases between them. The CDR3 is 16 amino acids. The V gene's germline CDR1 is SGHRS and CDR2 YFSETQ. CDR3 sequence: CASSLGRGQVREKLFF. The CDR3 nucleotides are TGCGCCAGCAGCTTGGGCCGTGGCCAGGTCCGCGAAAAACTGTTTTTT.

This chain connects TRBV18 to TRBJ2-3; 7 nucleotides match TRBD1. This CDR3 has 16 amino acids. Germline V gene lookup returns CDR1 KGHSH and CDR2 LQKENI. V shed 2 bases and J 0 bases; nucleotides not matched to a gene: 5. CDR3 in DNA: TGTGCCAGCTCACCAGTAGTGACAGGGAGCACAGATACGCAGTATTTT. Its protein product is CASSPVVTGSTDTQYF.